The 32 T cell receptor beta chains reported below all come from one sample, sequenced in a study of T cells after yellow fever vaccination (dated by TCRdb to the late 2010s). The library was made by 5' RACE. Sequencing instrument: Illumina NovaSeq 6000. Through fastp at Q25 and MiXCR, TCRdb rebuilt clones from the public reads, retaining in-frame beta chains. Every CDR3 protein is listed once, alongside the most common genes and DNA of its rows. This sample is represented by some 300,000 distinct CDR3 sequences; 3.6% of them were singletons. Less than 25% of the sample lies in the top ten. Sample treatment or condition, as interpreted from the label and publication: live attenuated yellow fever vaccine strain. This sample comprised PBMCs, obtained on the day of the yellow fever booster vaccination. All receptors come from a man between 18 and 29 years old who received the YFV17D yellow fever vaccine.

The chain has TRBV30 and TRBJ2-1; tentatively, D is TRBD1 or TRBD2 (5 bases each). Trimming pared 0 bases from V and 5 bases from J, leaving 8 bases between. This CDR3 comprises 13 residues. Looked up from germline, CDR1 is GTSNPN and CDR2 is SVGIG (reference sequence). CDR3 sequence: CAWSVLGHNEQFF. In DNA form, the CDR3 reads TGTGCCTGGAGTGTACTGGGACACAATGAGCAGTTCTTC.

The chain joins TRBV28 to TRBJ2-7; the match to TRBD1 covers 10 bases. CDR1 MDHEN and CDR2 SYDVKM come from the germline V gene. The CDR3 contains 16 residues. The junction had 9 bases not matched to a gene; V was cut back by 5 bases and J by 2 bases. The CDR3 sequence is CASSGGRGTGAYEQYV. Written as DNA, the CDR3 is TGTGCCAGCAGTGGCGGTCGGGGGACAGGGGCCTACGAGCAGTACGTC.

This clonotype has more than one count but fewer than ten. The chain uses TRBV7-6 and TRBJ1-3; D is unresolved. The length of the CDR3 is 12 residues. The germline V and J ends were trimmed by 5 bases and 11 bases, with 13 bases remaining between them. Germline V CDR1 and CDR2: SGHVS, FNYEAQ. CDR3 DNA: TGTGCCAGCAGCCCCCACCAGAGATCCATATATTTT. Residues: CASSPHQRSIYF.

The chain uses TRBV4-1 and TRBJ1-1; weak D call: TRBD1 (5 bases). The germline V gene has CDR1 MGHRA and CDR2 YSYEKL. V lost 1 base to trimming and J lost 1 base, with 13 bases between them. CDR3 length equals 16 residues. The CDR3 sequence is CASSQGVGGTNTEAFF. The DNA for the CDR3 is TGCGCCAGCAGCCAAGGAGTCGGGGGGACGAACACTGAAGCTTTCTTT.

The table lists this clonotype with many counts. The chain has TRBV27 and TRBJ1-2; no reliable D call. The ends were cut back, 2 bases at V and 5 bases at J, with 9 bases in the middle. Germline assignment: CDR1 MNHEY and CDR2 SMNVEV (reference sequence). This CDR3 spans 13 amino acids. The CDR3 DNA reads TGTGCCAGCAGTTTAACTCCGTCTTATGGCTACACCTTC. It encodes CASSLTPSYGYTF.

This clonotype was seen at least ten times. The V and J genes are TRBV5-4 and TRBJ2-1; perhaps TRBD2 as D (7 bases). CDR3 length equals 14 residues. V was clipped by 1 base and J by 15 bases, with 20 bases between them. Germline loops: CDR1 SGHNT, CDR2 YYREEE (reference sequence). CDR3 sequence: CASSLTGGYPGAFF. The CDR3 DNA reads TGTGCCAGCAGCTTGACGGGGGGTTACCCAGGGGCGTTCTTC.

The V and J genes are TRBV20-1 and TRBJ1-1, with a tentative D call TRBD1 (6 bases). Per the germline V gene, CDR1 is DFQATT and CDR2 is SNEGSKA (reference sequence). Trimming removed 6 bases from V and 0 bases from J, with 14 bases in between. The CDR3 contains 14 residues. CDR3 sequence reads: CSARKGGMNTEAFF. CDR3 sequence (DNA): TGCAGTGCGAGAAAGGGGGGGATGAACACTGAAGCTTTCTTT.

This clonotype was detected a few times. This sequence joins TRBV19 and TRBJ1-4, with TRBD1 matching 7 bases. Germline values: CDR1 LNHDA, CDR2 SQIVND (reference sequence). The CDR3 contains 15 residues. J lost 0 bases, V lost 6 bases, and 4 bases had no gene match. The CDR3 here is CASSTGVATNEKLFF. Here the CDR3 DNA reads TGTGCCAGTAGCACAGGGGTTGCAACTAATGAAAAACTGTTTTTT.

The V call is TRBV5-4, the J call TRBJ2-2, with TRBD2 identical over 10 bases. This CDR3 contains 15 residues. Germline V gene lookup returns CDR1 SGHNT and CDR2 YYREEE (reference sequence). J was trimmed by 1 base and V by 7 bases; bases with no gene match: 4. The chain's CDR3 is CASHSSGGNTGELFF. CDR3 nucleotide sequence: TGTGCCAGCCACTCTAGCGGGGGGAACACCGGGGAGCTGTTTTTT.

The rearrangement links TRBV24-1 to TRBJ2-5, with 12 bases lining up with TRBD1. The germline V gene has CDR1 KGHDR and CDR2 SFDVKD. The CDR3 length is 16 residues. With 3 bases clipped from V and 4 bases from J, the junction kept 5 bases outside the gene matches. In DNA form, the CDR3 reads TGTGCCACCAGTGATACGGGACAGGGGGCAGGAGAGACCCAGTACTTC. This encodes CATSDTGQGAGETQYF.

In its sample, this clonotype was seen many times. V and J are TRBV27 and TRBJ2-7, with a weak D call TRBD1 (5 bases). Germline values: CDR1 MNHEY, CDR2 SMNVEV (reference sequence). The CDR3 covers 14 residues. The V and J ends lost 5 bases and 0 bases respectively, with 11 bases between them. The CDR3, as DNA: TGTGCCAGCAGTCCCGGCAGGGTCTCCTACGAGCAGTACGTC. Protein sequence: CASSPGRVSYEQYV.

This clonotype has at least ten counts. The chain couples TRBV4-2 to TRBJ2-1; 10 nucleotides match TRBD2. The CDR3 is 18 amino acids. In germline, CDR1 is LGHNA, CDR2 YNFKEQ. V shed 4 bases and J 4 bases; nucleotides not matched to a gene: 13. The CDR3 bases are TGTGCCAGCAGCCGCACGTTACAAGCGGGGGGGGGATACAATGAGCAGTTCTTC. Its protein product is CASSRTLQAGGGYNEQFF.

There are many counts of this clonotype. The rearrangement uses TRBV12-3 or TRBV12-4 and TRBJ2-1; 9 bases match TRBD1. The CDR3 is 15 amino acids. V was pared by 6 bases and J by 7 bases, with 10 bases of the junction left unmatched. The CDR3 here is CASSLTGGARNEQFF. CDR3 bases: TGTGCCAGCAGCCTCACAGGGGGCGCGCGGAATGAGCAGTTCTTC.

Many counts were recorded for this clonotype. This chain links TRBV5-6 with TRBJ2-5, with 8 positions matching TRBD1. The ends lost 5 bases at V and 6 bases at J; junction bases unmatched: 9. Germline V gene lookup returns CDR1 SGHDT and CDR2 YYEEEE. The CDR3 has 14 amino acids. The CDR3 loop is CASRDGTGLQTQYF. DNA of the CDR3: TGTGCCAGCAGGGACGGGACAGGACTACAGACCCAGTACTTC. Full variable domain (remainder filled in from reference TRBV5-6 and TRBJ2-5): DAGVTQSPTHLIKTRGQQVTLRCSPKSGHDTVSWYQQALGQGPQFIFQYYEEEERQRGNFPDRFSGHQFPNYSSELNVNALLLGDSALYLCASRDGTGLQTQYFGPGTRLLVL.

The chain links TRBV7-2 to TRBJ1-2; perhaps TRBD1 as D (6 bases). CDR1 is SGHTA and CDR2 is FQGNSA in the germline V gene. The CDR3 totals 14 residues. V gave up 0 bases and J gave up 7 bases, with 12 bases separating them. In DNA form, the CDR3 reads TGTGCCAGCAGCTTAGCGGGGGCAGGGGTTGGCTACACCTTC. Translated: CASSLAGAGVGYTF.

This clonotype was observed a few times. V is TRBV7-6 and J is TRBJ2-6; D is uncertain. V dropped 1 base and J dropped 0 bases, with 10 bases sitting between them. The CDR3 runs to 17 residues. Looked up from germline, CDR1 is SGHVS and CDR2 is FNYEAQ. CDR3 sequence (DNA): TGTGCCAGCAGCTTAGAGGGCAGGACCTCTGGGGCCAACGTCCTGACTTTC. Translation: CASSLEGRTSGANVLTF.

This clonotype occurred many times. The CDR3 nucleotides are TGTGCCAGCAGTTACAGGGGACAATTCAGTATGAACACTGAAGCTTTCTTT. Protein product: CASSYRGQFSMNTEAFF. V gene TRBV6-2 or TRBV6-3 combines with J gene TRBJ1-1, with TRBD1 as a possible D gene (6 bases). The V gene's germline CDR1 is MNHEY and CDR2 SVGEGT. The CDR3 contains 17 residues. Trimming pared 2 bases from V and 0 bases from J, leaving 16 bases between.

The chain joins TRBV12-3 or TRBV12-4 to TRBJ2-6; D not certain. Trimming removed 3 bases from V and 4 bases from J, with 16 bases in between. CDR3 length equals 17 residues. CDR3 loop: CASSFSGTKYGANVLTF. The CDR3 DNA reads as TGTGCCAGCAGTTTTTCGGGCACCAAATACGGGGCCAACGTCCTGACTTTC.

This clonotype was counted ten times or more. The chain joins TRBV3-1 to TRBJ1-2, with 10 bases that match TRBD1. CDR1 and CDR2 from the germline V gene are LGHDT and YNNKEL (reference sequence). The CDR3 totals 18 residues. The V segment lost 0 bases and the J segment 3 bases; nucleotides outside the gene matches: 10. CDR3 bases: TGTGCCAGCAGCCAAGAACAGACAGGGGGCGCTTTCTACTATGGCTACACCTTC. It yields the protein CASSQEQTGGAFYYGYTF. The variable domain in full, completed from reference TRBV3-1 and TRBJ1-2, reads DTAVSQTPKYLVTQMGNDKSIKCEQNLGHDTMYWYKQDSKKFLKIMFSYNNKELIINETVPNRFSPKSPDKAHLNLHINSLELGDSAVYFCASSQEQTGGAFYYGYTFGSGTRLTVV.

This clonotype was detected ten times or more. CDR3 residues: CSARAGSSNQPQHF. The CDR3 DNA is TGCAGTGCTAGAGCCGGGTCGAGCAATCAGCCCCAGCATTTT. The chain combines TRBV20-1 with TRBJ1-5; D is unresolved. Trimming stripped 1 base from V and 1 base from J, with 8 bases between. There are 14 residues in the CDR3. CDR1 is DFQATT and CDR2 is SNEGSKA in the germline V gene (reference sequence).

In this sample, this clonotype turned up many times. V usage is TRBV18 and J usage is TRBJ2-3; 7 nucleotides line up with TRBD2. There are 16 residues in the CDR3. Trimming removed 3 bases from V and 2 bases from J; junction bases left unmatched: 8. Germline CDR1 and CDR2: KGHSH and LQKENI. In DNA, the CDR3 is TGTGCCAGCTCACCCCCGGAGCGGGGATACACAGATACGCAGTATTTT. Translation gives CASSPPERGYTDTQYF.

This clonotype was detected ten times or more. The chain combines TRBV7-9 with TRBJ2-5; 7 positions agree with TRBD1. The CDR3 totals 14 residues. Looked up from germline, CDR1 is SEHNR and CDR2 is FQNEAQ (reference sequence). Trimming took 2 bases from V and 1 from J; bases not matched to a gene: 1. The CDR3 sequence is CASSLWDSQETQYF. In DNA form, the CDR3 reads TGTGCCAGCAGCTTATGGGACAGCCAAGAGACCCAGTACTTC.

This clonotype was counted only a few times. The chain couples TRBV2 to TRBJ2-7; D may be TRBD1 (5 bases). Trimming removed 2 bases at V and 1 base at J, with 18 bases between. This CDR3 contains 17 residues. Germline V gene data show CDR1 as SNHLY and CDR2 as FYNNEI. CDR3 in amino acids: CASSERCSGIGSYEQYV. The CDR3 bases are TGTGCCAGCAGTGAAAGATGTTCAGGGATAGGGTCCTACGAGCAGTACGTC.

This clonotype was counted between two and nine times. The J gene is TRBJ2-1, the V gene TRBV12-3 or TRBV12-4, with D unclear. Trimming took off 3 bases at V and 1 base at J, with 7 bases between the two ends. The CDR3 consists of 14 residues. The CDR3 DNA reads TGTGCCAGCAGTTTGGAATGGTCCTACAATGAGCAGTTCTTC. As protein: CASSLEWSYNEQFF.

This clonotype was counted ten times or more. This chain links TRBV4-3 with TRBJ2-2; unclear D gene. This CDR3 contains 15 residues. V lost 0 bases to trimming and J lost 6 bases, with 11 bases between them. Per germline, CDR1 LGHNA and CDR2 YSLEER. Here the CDR3 DNA reads TGCGCCAGCAGCCAAGATCTGGAGTTTTCCGGGGAGCTGTTTTTT. It encodes CASSQDLEFSGELFF.

The table lists this clonotype with many counts. The chain is built from TRBV5-1 and TRBJ2-1; a weak D match, TRBD2 (6 bases). Germline V gives CDR1 SGHRS, CDR2 YFSETQ. This CDR3 has 15 amino acids. Trimming pared 1 base from V and 6 bases from J, leaving 14 bases between. DNA of the CDR3: TGCGCCAGCAGCTTGAGGGACTCAGGGAGCAATGAGCAGTTCTTC. Translation: CASSLRDSGSNEQFF.

The V gene is TRBV24-1, the J gene TRBJ2-1, with D possibly matching TRBD2 (5 bases). This CDR3 region has 14 residues. Germline V gives CDR1 KGHDR, CDR2 SFDVKD. With 6 bases removed from V and 10 bases from J, the gap between germline ends came to 18 bases. The CDR3 loop reads CATSRAPAWEEQFF. The CDR3 DNA is TGTGCCACCAGTCGCGCCCCCGCCTGGGAGGAGCAGTTCTTC.

This clonotype showed up many times. The rearrangement joins TRBV11-1 to TRBJ2-2; D could derive from TRBD1 or TRBD2 (5 bases each). This CDR3 spans 15 amino acids. The germline V gene has CDR1 SGHAT and CDR2 FQDESV (reference sequence). V gave up 4 bases and J gave up 3 bases, with 12 bases separating them. The CDR3 loop is CASSWDRVDTGELFF. The CDR3 region has the DNA TGTGCCAGCAGCTGGGACCGGGTGGACACCGGGGAGCTGTTTTTT. The complete variable domain, with remaining parts taken from reference TRBV11-1 and TRBJ2-2, reads EAEVAQSPRYKITEKSQAVAFWCDPISGHATLYWYRQILGQGPELLVQFQDESVVDDSQLPKDRFSAERLKGVDSTLKIQPAELGDSAMYLCASSWDRVDTGELFFGEGSRLTVL.

This clonotype has only a few counts. V and J are TRBV10-3 and TRBJ2-2; 12 nucleotides align to TRBD2. Per germline, CDR1 ENHRY and CDR2 SYGVKD. J gave up 0 bases and V 6 bases, and 5 bases lay outside the gene matches. This CDR3 spans 17 amino acids. The CDR3 region is CAIRDGLAGSNTGELFF. The CDR3, as DNA: TGTGCCATCAGGGATGGACTAGCGGGGTCGAACACCGGGGAGCTGTTTTTT.

In this sample, this clonotype turned up many times. The chain uses TRBV20-1 and TRBJ2-3, with 12 bases identical to TRBD2. The germline CDR1 and CDR2 sequences are DFQATT and SNEGSKA (reference sequence). The J segment lost 4 bases and the V segment lost 1 base, leaving 9 bases of the junction unmatched. The CDR3 spans 17 residues. The CDR3 nucleotides are TGCAGTGCTAGAGGGGATCTAGCGGGGGGGCTTCCAGATACGCAGTATTTT. Residues: CSARGDLAGGLPDTQYF.

This clonotype was seen repeatedly, ten times or more. The chain joins TRBV4-1 to TRBJ1-4; weak D call: TRBD1 (5 bases). CDR3 length equals 16 residues. Germline values: CDR1 MGHRA, CDR2 YSYEKL. Trimming removed 0 bases at V and 1 base at J, with 9 bases between. The CDR3 coding sequence is TGCGCCAGCAGCCAAGACCCCGGGGGAACTAATGAAAAACTGTTTTTT. The encoded protein is CASSQDPGGTNEKLFF.

This clonotype was picked up many times. The rearrangement joins TRBV29-1 to TRBJ2-4; D gene ambiguous. Trimming shortened V by 8 bases and J by 0 bases, and 8 bases separated the two germline ends. Germline V gene sequence: CDR1 SQVTM, CDR2 ANQGSEA. This CDR3 comprises 12 residues. CDR3 residues: CSSVGAKNIQYF. The CDR3 DNA is TGCAGCTCCGTAGGAGCCAAAAACATTCAGTACTTC.